These T cell receptor beta chains were read from a single sample in a study of T cell responses to AZD1222 COVID-19 vaccine. TCRdb keeps only in-frame clones here, not all; method: immunoSEQ multiplex PCR. The table includes around 130,000 clones, 93% detected once. The sequencing used peripheral blood, collected on day 0 of AZD1222 vaccination. The receptors were gathered from an adult in good health. CDR3s leave out the opening cysteine and the closing phenylalanine or tryptophan. The order of the fields is clone size, V gene, J gene, CDR3 protein. Not every row has a clone size; where given, it reads once, few, many or a size class.

abundance: -
v_gene: TRBV5-4
j_gene: TRBJ1-1
CDR3aa: ASSSPTWNTEAF

abundance: -
v_gene: TRBV10-3
j_gene: TRBJ2-5
CDR3aa: ATTQGLAGIQETQY

abundance: -
v_gene: TRBV19
j_gene: TRBJ1-1
CDR3aa: ASSLQGPTEAF

abundance: -
v_gene: TRBV27
j_gene: TRBJ1-5
CDR3aa: ASSPSSNSNQPQH

abundance: -
v_gene: TRBV9
j_gene: TRBJ2-1
CDR3aa: ASSVAESYNEQF

abundance: -
v_gene: TRBV7-6
j_gene: TRBJ2-1
CDR3aa: ASSPIWGPREFGNEQF

abundance: -
v_gene: TRBV7-9
j_gene: TRBJ2-1
CDR3aa: ASSSPPVERGNNEQF

abundance: -
v_gene: TRBV28
j_gene: TRBJ2-7
CDR3aa: ASSPRFWGAYEQY

abundance: -
v_gene: TRBV6-5
j_gene: TRBJ2-2
CDR3aa: ASRADSVLGELF

abundance: -
v_gene: TRBV19
j_gene: TRBJ1-2
CDR3aa: ASRKQGAPYGYT

abundance: -
v_gene: TRBV28
j_gene: TRBJ1-2
CDR3aa: ASSPEGNYGYT

abundance: -
v_gene: TRBV7-9
j_gene: TRBJ2-3
CDR3aa: ASGSGGVGDTQY

abundance: -
v_gene: TRBV11-2
j_gene: TRBJ2-1
CDR3aa: ASSLSVGSYNEQF

abundance: -
v_gene: TRBV19
j_gene: TRBJ1-5
CDR3aa: ASSRRVAGNQPQH

abundance: -
v_gene: TRBV9
j_gene: TRBJ1-1
CDR3aa: ASSVAQVGTEAF

abundance: -
v_gene: TRBV5-4
j_gene: TRBJ2-5
CDR3aa: ASSLPQETQY

abundance: -
v_gene: TRBV6-6
j_gene: TRBJ2-7
CDR3aa: ASSLSTGAYEQY

abundance: -
v_gene: TRBV27
j_gene: TRBJ2-1
CDR3aa: ASSGQESSYNEQF

abundance: -
v_gene: TRBV28
j_gene: TRBJ2-2
CDR3aa: ASRPPWGAGTGELF

abundance: -
v_gene: TRBV28
j_gene: TRBJ2-1
CDR3aa: ASRDTSGRYNEQF

abundance: -
v_gene: TRBV5-1
j_gene: TRBJ1-1
CDR3aa: ASSPRTGTGGTEAF

abundance: -
v_gene: TRBV5-6
j_gene: TRBJ2-3
CDR3aa: ASSLGQFTDTQY

abundance: -
v_gene: TRBV19
j_gene: TRBJ1-5
CDR3aa: ASSTGTGSNQPQH

abundance: -
v_gene: TRBV18
j_gene: TRBJ1-2
CDR3aa: ASSPFAEQWANYGYT

abundance: once
v_gene: TRBV6-4
j_gene: TRBJ2-1
CDR3aa: ASSDSGQDTNEQF

abundance: -
v_gene: TRBV4-1
j_gene: TRBJ1-1
CDR3aa: ASSQTQQGRTEAF

abundance: once
v_gene: TRBV10-2
j_gene: TRBJ1-4
CDR3aa: ASSDYGPSNEKLF

abundance: once
v_gene: TRBV2
j_gene: TRBJ1-5
CDR3aa: ASSGGPLKPQH

abundance: -
v_gene: TRBV28
j_gene: TRBJ1-1
CDR3aa: ASSLSRVRAF

abundance: -
v_gene: TRBV19
j_gene: TRBJ2-3
CDR3aa: APGGRGGNSTDTQY

abundance: once
v_gene: TRBV12-1
j_gene: TRBJ1-2
CDR3aa: ASSFPGGEGPLTMAYT

abundance: -
v_gene: TRBV7-8
j_gene: TRBJ1-6
CDR3aa: ASRKAMQGYAPLH

abundance: -
v_gene: TRBV24-1
j_gene: TRBJ1-5
CDR3aa: ATSDRAINQPQH

abundance: -
v_gene: TRBV4-3
j_gene: TRBJ2-2
CDR3aa: ASSQENSGAWNTGELF

abundance: -
v_gene: TRBV13
j_gene: TRBJ2-7
CDR3aa: ASSLGGRGY

abundance: -
v_gene: TRBV3-1/TRBV3-2
j_gene: TRBJ2-7
CDR3aa: ASSQAGGYEQY

abundance: -
v_gene: TRBV6-5
j_gene: TRBJ1-5
CDR3aa: ASSQSRGRAQPQH

abundance: -
v_gene: TRBV7-9
j_gene: TRBJ2-3
CDR3aa: ASSSLGTDTQY

abundance: -
v_gene: TRBV5-8
j_gene: TRBJ2-6
CDR3aa: ASSLDSGARGANVLT

abundance: -
v_gene: TRBV11-2
j_gene: TRBJ2-1
CDR3aa: ASSLWISRSYNEQF

abundance: -
v_gene: TRBV4-1
j_gene: TRBJ2-3
CDR3aa: ASSPLASGSTDTQY

abundance: -
v_gene: TRBV30
j_gene: TRBJ1-5
CDR3aa: AWSVEGPRGQPQH

abundance: once
v_gene: TRBV5-8
j_gene: TRBJ2-1
CDR3aa: ASSLGLADTNEQF

abundance: -
v_gene: TRBV10-3
j_gene: TRBJ2-3
CDR3aa: AISIGSTDTQY

abundance: once
v_gene: TRBV3-1/TRBV3-2
j_gene: TRBJ2-3
CDR3aa: ASSQDPGSTQY

abundance: -
v_gene: TRBV10-3
j_gene: TRBJ1-3
CDR3aa: AIAAPEGLTIY

abundance: -
v_gene: TRBV27
j_gene: TRBJ1-6
CDR3aa: ASTKTGPNSPLH

abundance: -
v_gene: TRBV5-1
j_gene: TRBJ1-1
CDR3aa: ASSPRTNRPAF

abundance: -
v_gene: TRBV21-1
j_gene: TRBJ2-3
CDR3aa: ASRPKEVTDTQY

abundance: -
v_gene: TRBV27
j_gene: TRBJ1-4
CDR3aa: ASSRGTTNEKLF

abundance: few
v_gene: TRBV30
j_gene: TRBJ2-7
CDR3aa: ASEGAYEQY

abundance: -
v_gene: TRBV6-2/TRBV6-3
j_gene: TRBJ1-1
CDR3aa: ASSSAGAWNTEAF

abundance: -
v_gene: TRBV19
j_gene: TRBJ2-7
CDR3aa: ASSMSTGAYEQY